Below, one TCR beta chain is given with its context. Its antigen is not identified. Using immunoSEQ multiplex PCR, the repertoire was profiled, and TCRdb retains in-frame clones only, with some absent. This table holds some 98,000 clones, about four fifths found once. The sample is drawn from a study of T cell responses to AZD1222 COVID-19 vaccine. General observations from the study: Spike-specific TCR breadth rose after two AZD1222 doses, and depth rose as well. Regions left unmutated in variants are reportedly the target of nearly half of spike-specific TCRs. The donors showed a predominance of white British ancestry and of females, with possible underestimation of clonal diversity.

Pooling of second doses given at about 4 or about 12 weeks was done. This receptor was taken from an adult who received the AZD1222 COVID-19 vaccine. Sequencing used peripheral blood, obtained 28 days after the second AZD1222 dose.

CDR3 DNA sequence: TGCGCCAGCAGCCAAGTTTTAGGCGGGAGGGCCTATGAGCAGTTCTTC. It is translated as CASSQVLGGRAYEQFF. The chain links TRBV4-3 to TRBJ2-1; 9 bases fit TRBD2. J lost 8 bases, V lost 1 base, and 9 bases had no gene match. The germline V gene has CDR1 LGHNA and CDR2 YSLEER. The length of the CDR3 is 16 residues.